This entry lists 26 T cell receptor beta chains sequenced from one sample in a study of blood T cell repertoires in COVID-19. Sequenced by immunoSEQ multiplex PCR; TCRdb stores in-frame clones only, minus some. The repertoire includes around 230,000 clones, about nine tenths of them detected once, and around 2.5% sits in the top ten. Sequencing used PBMCs or T cells enriched from blood (not recorded which). These receptors were taken from a woman aged 40 to 50 with acute COVID-19.

V and J are TRBV6-2 or TRBV6-3 and TRBJ1-5, with 11 bases fitting TRBD1. Trimming cost V 4 bases and J 11 bases; bases outside gene matches: 7. The CDR3 is 14 amino acids. The germline CDR1 and CDR2 sequences are MNHEY and SVGEGT. CDR3 in amino acids: CASSSGQGARAQHF. Written as DNA, the CDR3 is TGTGCCAGCAGTTCCGGACAGGGGGCGAGGGCCCAGCATTTT.

The CDR3 DNA sequence: TGTGCCAGCAGCGTAGGGGCTAGCTTGGAGACCCAGTACTTC. Translation gives CASSVGASLETQYF. The chain joins TRBV9 to TRBJ2-5, with a possible D match to TRBD2 (5 bases). There are 14 residues in the CDR3. Germline V CDR1 and CDR2: SGDLS, YYNGEE. With 0 bases removed from V and 5 bases from J, the gap between germline ends came to 11 bases.

The chain recombines TRBV24-1 with TRBJ2-7, with D unresolved. Germline assignment: CDR1 KGHDR and CDR2 SFDVKD. The CDR3 length is 12 residues. Deletions cut 9 bases from V and 2 bases from J, with 10 bases between. The CDR3 DNA reads TGTGCCACCGCGGTTGGTCCCTACGAGCAGTACGTC. As protein: CATAVGPYEQYV.

The J gene is TRBJ1-2, the V gene TRBV5-6; 9 nucleotides agree with TRBD1. The V segment lost 4 bases and the J segment 8 bases; nucleotides outside the gene matches: 15. The germline V gene encodes CDR1 SGHDT and CDR2 YYEEEE. The CDR3 length is 16 residues. The CDR3 nucleotides read TGTGCCAGCAGCCGCTCCGGGACAGGGATAGCCTCGGGCTACACCTTC. Translated: CASSRSGTGIASGYTF. The whole variable domain, remainder taken from reference TRBV5-6 and TRBJ1-2, is DAGVTQSPTHLIKTRGQQVTLRCSPKSGHDTVSWYQQALGQGPQFIFQYYEEEERQRGNFPDRFSGHQFPNYSSELNVNALLLGDSALYLCASSRSGTGIASGYTFGSGTRLTVV.

The chain has TRBV7-4 and TRBJ2-3, with 8 bases fitting TRBD1. Trimming removed 7 bases from V and 1 base from J; junction bases left unmatched: 7. CDR1 is SGHVT and CDR2 is SQSDAQ in the germline V gene. CDR3 length equals 15 residues. The CDR3 DNA is TGTGCCAGCACCAATAGGACAGGGTGCACAGATACGCAGTATTTT. This sequence encodes CASTNRTGCTDTQYF.

The chain employs TRBV12-3 or TRBV12-4 and TRBJ1-4; D remains ambiguous. This CDR3 contains 11 residues. Trimming removed 7 bases at V and 8 bases at J, with 8 bases between. CDR3 coding DNA: TGTGCCAGCATTAACCGGGAAAAACTGTTTTTT. It translates to CASINREKLFF.

This rearrangement joins TRBV7-2 to TRBJ2-7; 7 positions agree with TRBD2. This CDR3 has 13 amino acids. V was pared by 3 bases and J by 7 bases, with 6 bases of the junction left unmatched. Germline CDR1 reads SGHTA; CDR2 reads FQGNSA. DNA for the CDR3: TGTGCCAGCAGCTTGCGCGGGGGATATGAGCAGTACTTC. Its translation is CASSLRGGYEQYF.

The rearrangement uses TRBV24-1 and TRBJ2-3, with a possible D match to TRBD1 (5 bases). The CDR3 has 15 amino acids. CDR1 and CDR2 (germline): KGHDR, SFDVKD. V lost 2 bases, J lost 9 bases, and 17 bases lay in between. CDR3 amino acids: CATSDSGPGQDTQYF. Written as DNA, the CDR3 is TGTGCCACCAGTGATTCAGGGCCAGGGCAGGACACGCAGTATTTT.

The chain recombines TRBV5-6 with TRBJ2-3, with D hard to call. The CDR3 length is 13 residues. Germline V gene lookup returns CDR1 SGHDT and CDR2 YYEEEE. With 1 base removed from V and 6 bases from J, the gap between germline ends came to 9 bases. The CDR3 DNA reads as TGTGCCAGCAGCTTGCGGGTTAAGGATACGCAGTATTTT. Its translation: CASSLRVKDTQYF.

V gene TRBV11-2 combines with J gene TRBJ2-3; TRBD2 matches at 10 bases. The V gene's germline CDR1 is SGHAT and CDR2 FQNNGV. The CDR3 is made up of 16 amino acids. V was clipped by 8 bases and J by 0 bases; unmatched bases: 8. The DNA for the CDR3 is TGTGCCAGCGCCGTCAGCGGGAGGGTTAGCACAGATACGCAGTATTTT. This sequence encodes CASAVSGRVSTDTQYF.

This chain uses TRBV21-1 with TRBJ1-2. TRBV21-1 is described as a pseudogene. This CDR3 is built from 15 residues. Written as DNA, the CDR3 is TGTGCCAGCAGCAAAAAATCCCCCCGGGAGGCTGGCTACACCTTC. Translation: CASSKKSPREAGYTF.

This clone appeared a single time. This rearrangement joins TRBV5-1 to TRBJ1-2; D possibly corresponds to TRBD1 (6 bases). The CDR3 has 15 amino acids. From germline, CDR1 is SGHRS and CDR2 YFSETQ. The V and J ends lost 4 bases and 4 bases respectively, with 17 bases between them. The CDR3 coding sequence is TGCGCCAGCAGCCCTGTCGGGGGGGCGACCTATGGCTACACCTTC. Translation gives CASSPVGGATYGYTF.

This clone was observed a handful of times. The V and J genes are TRBV4-1 and TRBJ1-6; no reliable D call. Germline CDR1 and CDR2: MGHRA and YSYEKL. Trimming took 6 bases from V and 0 from J, leaving 12 bases between them. The CDR3 loop spans 16 amino acids. The CDR3 spells CASRGLTSSYNSPLHF. The CDR3 DNA sequence: TGCGCCAGCAGAGGACTGACGAGCTCCTATAATTCACCCCTCCACTTT.

V usage is TRBV10-1 and J usage is TRBJ1-3; D call uncertain. Germline values: CDR1 WNHNN, CDR2 SYGVQD (reference sequence). CDR3 size: 15 residues. The V and J ends lost 0 bases and 0 bases respectively, with 6 bases between them. The CDR3 sequence is CASSESIASGNTIYF. The CDR3 nucleotides read TGCGCCAGCAGTGAGTCGATAGCCTCTGGAAACACCATATATTTT.

This clone was seen a handful of times. The chain is built from TRBV5-4 and TRBJ2-1, with 9 positions matching TRBD2. The CDR3 covers 15 residues. Germline trimming cut 4 bases from V and 2 bases from J; bases unmatched to any gene: 4. From germline, CDR1 is SGHNT and CDR2 YYREEE (reference sequence). The CDR3 is CASSLSGRPYNEQFF. The CDR3 DNA reads TGTGCCAGCAGCCTTAGCGGGAGACCCTACAATGAGCAGTTCTTC. The whole variable domain, remainder taken from reference TRBV5-4 and TRBJ2-1, is ETGVTQSPTHLIKTRGQQVTLRCSSQSGHNTVSWYQQALGQGPQFIFQYYREEENGRGNFPPRFSGLQFPNYSSELNVNALELDDSALYLCASSLSGRPYNEQFFGPGTRLTVL.

This chain uses TRBV10-1 with TRBJ2-5, with TRBD2 matching over 9 bases. The CDR3 is made up of 15 amino acids. The V gene end was trimmed by 3 bases and the J gene end by 0 bases; junction bases not matched to a gene: 2. Germline loops: CDR1 WNHNN, CDR2 SYGVQD (reference sequence). CDR3 residues: CASSELAGDQETQYF. In DNA form, the CDR3 reads TGCGCCAGCAGTGAATTAGCGGGGGACCAAGAGACCCAGTACTTC.

This chain's CDR3 is CASSQESGGALDNEQFF. CDR3 DNA: TGCGCCAGCAGCCAAGAGAGCGGGGGGGCCCTAGACAATGAGCAGTTCTTC. The chain uses TRBV4-3 and TRBJ2-1, with 10 bases lining up with TRBD2. Germline CDR1 is LGHNA and CDR2 is YSLEER. Trimming cost V 0 bases and J 5 bases; bases outside gene matches: 7. The CDR3 covers 17 residues.

The sample holds one count of this clone. The V and J genes are TRBV11-2 and TRBJ1-1; 7 bases map to TRBD1. V gave up 0 bases and J gave up 4 bases; unmatched junction bases: 8. This CDR3 comprises 16 residues. CDR1 is SGHAT, CDR2 FQNNGV, per germline. As DNA, the CDR3 is TGTGCCAGCAGCTTAGACTACAGAGCAGGGGGCACTGAAGCTTTCTTT. Its translation: CASSLDYRAGGTEAFF. The full variable domain, in which reference TRBV11-2 and TRBJ1-1 provide the parts outside the CDR3, is EAGVAQSPRYKIIEKRQSVAFWCNPISGHATLYWYQQILGQGPKLLIQFQNNGVVDDSQLPKDRFSAERLKGVDSTLKIQPAKLEDSAVYLCASSLDYRAGGTEAFFGQGTRLTVV.

This CDR3 is CASGDSSYEQYF. As DNA, the CDR3 is TGTGCCAGCGGGGACTCCTCCTACGAGCAGTACTTC. The chain employs TRBV4-2 and TRBJ2-7, with D maybe TRBD2 (6 bases). CDR3 size: 12 residues. Looked up from germline, CDR1 is LGHNA and CDR2 is YNFKEQ. V was clipped by 8 bases and J by 0 bases, with 8 bases between them.

This clone was seen once. The chain uses TRBV4-1 and TRBJ2-1; tentatively, D is TRBD1 (6 bases). V shed 0 bases and J shed 12 bases, with 15 bases lying between them. Germline CDR1 and CDR2: MGHRA and YSYEKL. The CDR3 length is 14 residues. CDR3 sequence reads: CASSQDEAWGRQFF. The CDR3 DNA sequence: TGCGCCAGCAGCCAAGACGAAGCTTGGGGGCGGCAGTTCTTC.

The CDR3 coding sequence is TGTGCCAGCAGCCCGGGGTTAGCTGGAAACACCATATATTTT. As protein: CASSPGLAGNTIYF. The genes are TRBV11-3 and TRBJ1-3; D is uncertain. V lost 5 bases to trimming and J lost 2 bases, with 10 bases between them. Germline-derived CDR1 and CDR2 are SGHNT and YENEEA. The CDR3 is 14 amino acids.

The gene calls are TRBV5-4 and TRBJ1-3; D is uncertain. CDR1 is SGHNT and CDR2 is YYREEE in the germline V gene (reference sequence). V dropped 5 bases and J dropped 0 bases, with 12 bases sitting between them. This CDR3 comprises 15 residues. In DNA form, the CDR3 reads TGTGCCAGCAGTTCTGGACGGGACTCTGGAAACACCATATATTTT. Protein product: CASSSGRDSGNTIYF.

This clone has just a few counts. The chain recombines TRBV12-3 or TRBV12-4 with TRBJ2-5; D is perhaps TRBD2 (5 bases). This CDR3 region has 13 residues. Between the trimmed V and J ends, which lost 5 bases and 5 bases, there was a span of 12 bases. The CDR3 DNA sequence: TGTGCCAGCAGTCCATCCGGGATGGAGACCCAGTACTTC. Protein sequence: CASSPSGMETQYF.

J is TRBJ1-3 and V is TRBV18; the match to TRBD1 covers 7 bases. Germline-derived CDR1 and CDR2 are KGHSH and LQKENI. The CDR3 consists of 16 residues. The junction had 5 bases not matched to a gene; V was cut back by 3 bases and J by 0 bases. The CDR3 here is CASSPGQLNSGNTIYF. Here the CDR3 DNA reads TGTGCCAGCTCACCGGGACAGCTCAACTCTGGAAACACCATATATTTT. The full variable domain, with the rest looked up from reference TRBV18 and TRBJ1-3, is NAGVMQNPRHLVRRRGQEARLRCSPMKGHSHVYWYRQLPEEGLKFMVYLQKENIIDESGMPKERFSAEFPKEGPSILRIQQVVRGDSAAYFCASSPGQLNSGNTIYFGEGSWLTVV.

This clone was seen just once. This chain uses TRBV28 with TRBJ1-5; 8 bases are shared with TRBD1. The CDR3 totals 15 residues. The junction had 7 bases not matched to a gene; V was cut back by 3 bases and J by 6 bases. Germline assignment: CDR1 MDHEN and CDR2 SYDVKM. The CDR3, as DNA: TGTGCCAGCAGTTTGCCAGGGGGCCGGGGTCAGCCCCAGCATTTT. Translating it yields CASSLPGGRGQPQHF.

The chain links TRBV9 to TRBJ1-4; tentative D call: TRBD1 (5 bases). The germline V gene encodes CDR1 SGDLS and CDR2 YYNGEE. V dropped 6 bases and J dropped 6 bases, with 12 bases sitting between them. This CDR3 is built from 13 residues. DNA for the CDR3: TGTGCCAGCAAGGGGAGGCCGGATGAAAAACTGTTTTTT. As protein: CASKGRPDEKLFF.